This T cell receptor beta chain was documented in a study of T cells after yellow fever vaccination. The ends lost 6 bases at V and 7 bases at J; junction bases unmatched: 13. The CDR3 is 17 amino acids. Germline V gene lookup returns CDR1 KGHSH and CDR2 LQKENI. This clonotype was counted between two and nine times. Its target is unknown. Study-level results: A small proportion of clonotypes was detected in both the CD4 and CD8 compartments. The booster saw the reappearance of most primary-vaccination clones (approximately 97% CD4, less than 90% CD8). Abundant clonotypes from the bulk population could contaminate FACS-sorted repertoires.

For TCR, cDNA came from 5'RACE template switching, which added a universal primer site and UMIs. TCRdb processed the 5' RACE reads anew with MiXCR; each CDR3 protein has one entry. Of over 250,000 distinct CDR3 sequences listed, roughly 5% are singletons. The chain links TRBV18 to TRBJ2-1; TRBD1 agrees at 12 bases. This specimen consisted of CD4+ T cells sorted from PBMCs, obtained on the day of the yellow fever booster vaccination. This TCR was sampled from a man in his late teens or twenties who received the YFV17D yellow fever vaccine. As DNA, the CDR3 is TGTGCCAGCTCCCGAAGTTTGGGACAGGGGGCCAATAATGAGCAGTTCTTC. Its translation: CASSRSLGQGANNEQFF.